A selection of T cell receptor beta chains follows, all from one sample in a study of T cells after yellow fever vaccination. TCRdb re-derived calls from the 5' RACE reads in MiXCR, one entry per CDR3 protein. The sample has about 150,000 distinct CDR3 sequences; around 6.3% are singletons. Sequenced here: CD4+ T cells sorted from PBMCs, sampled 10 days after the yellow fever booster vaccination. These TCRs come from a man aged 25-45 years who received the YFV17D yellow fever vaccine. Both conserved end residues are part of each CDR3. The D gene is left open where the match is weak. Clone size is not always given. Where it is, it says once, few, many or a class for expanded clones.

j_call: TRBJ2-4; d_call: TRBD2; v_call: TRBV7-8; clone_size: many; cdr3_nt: TGTGCCAGCAGCTTAGATCGGGGGGGGGCTCAGTACTTC; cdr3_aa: CASSLDRGGAQYF
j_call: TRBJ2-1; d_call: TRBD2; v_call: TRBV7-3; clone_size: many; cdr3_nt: TGTGCCAGCAGAGGGACTAGCGGGGCCAATGAGCAGTTCTTC; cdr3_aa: CASRGTSGANEQFF
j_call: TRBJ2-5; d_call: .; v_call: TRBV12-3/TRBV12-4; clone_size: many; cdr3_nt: TGTGCCAGCATGATTGGGGTTCAAGAGACCCAGTACTTC; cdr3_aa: CASMIGVQETQYF
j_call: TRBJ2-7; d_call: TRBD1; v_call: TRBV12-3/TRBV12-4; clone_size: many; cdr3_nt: TGTGCCAGCAGTTTCACCGGGACAGGGAACTACGAGCAGTACTTC; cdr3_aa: CASSFTGTGNYEQYF
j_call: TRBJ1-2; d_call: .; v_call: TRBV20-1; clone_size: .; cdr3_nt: TGCAGTGCTAGAGAAGGACAGCGATATGGCTACACCTTC; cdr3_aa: CSAREGQRYGYTF
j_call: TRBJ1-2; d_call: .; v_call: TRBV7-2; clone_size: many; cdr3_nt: TGTGCCAGCAGCCTCAACCCGGACAATAACTATGGCTACACCTTC; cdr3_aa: CASSLNPDNNYGYTF
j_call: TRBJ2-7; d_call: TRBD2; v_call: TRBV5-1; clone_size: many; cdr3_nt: TGCGCCAGCAGCCATTCTAGCGGGAGCCACGAGCAGTACTTC; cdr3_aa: CASSHSSGSHEQYF
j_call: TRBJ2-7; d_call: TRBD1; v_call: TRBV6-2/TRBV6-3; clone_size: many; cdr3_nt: TGTGCCAGCAGCCCGACCGGGACAGGGGGCTACGAGCAGTACTTC; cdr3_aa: CASSPTGTGGYEQYF
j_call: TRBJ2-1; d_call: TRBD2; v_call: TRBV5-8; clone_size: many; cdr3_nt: TGTGCCAGCAGCCACCAGGGACTAGGGGACAATGAGCAGTTCTTC; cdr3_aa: CASSHQGLGDNEQFF
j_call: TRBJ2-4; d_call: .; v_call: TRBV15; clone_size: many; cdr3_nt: TGTGCCACCAGCAGAGCCGAGGCGGGACCTTTAGCCAAAAACATTCAGTACTTC; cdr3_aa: CATSRAEAGPLAKNIQYF
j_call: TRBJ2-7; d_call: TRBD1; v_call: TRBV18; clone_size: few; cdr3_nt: TGTGCCAGCTCACCGGGACAGGGAATTTTCTACGAGCAGTACTTC; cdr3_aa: CASSPGQGIFYEQYF
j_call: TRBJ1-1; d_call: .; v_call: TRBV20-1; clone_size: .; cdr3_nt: TGCAGTGCTAGAGATTTCAGGGTAGAAACTGAAGCTTTCTTT; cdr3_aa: CSARDFRVETEAFF
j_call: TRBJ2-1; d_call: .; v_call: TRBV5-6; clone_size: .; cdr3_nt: TGTGCCAGCAGCCGCGGACAATCCTACAATGAGCAGTTCTTC; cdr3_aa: CASSRGQSYNEQFF
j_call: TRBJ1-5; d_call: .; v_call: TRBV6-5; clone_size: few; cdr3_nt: TGTGCCAGCAGCACCAGGGAGTCTCAGCCCCAGCATTTT; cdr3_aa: CASSTRESQPQHF
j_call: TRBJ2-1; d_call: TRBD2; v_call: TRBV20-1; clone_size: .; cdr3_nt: TGCAGTGCTAGTTCCCGCGCTAGCGGGAGGGCGGCAGGTGAGCAGTTCTTC; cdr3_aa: CSASSRASGRAAGEQFF
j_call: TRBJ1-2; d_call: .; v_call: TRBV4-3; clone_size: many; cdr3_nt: TGCGCCAGCAGCCAAGTCGGGCAGGACTATGGCTACACCTTC; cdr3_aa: CASSQVGQDYGYTF
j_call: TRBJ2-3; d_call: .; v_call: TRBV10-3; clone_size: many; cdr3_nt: TGTGCCATCACCCCCCGTACCGGAGGAACAGATACGCAGTATTTT; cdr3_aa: CAITPRTGGTDTQYF
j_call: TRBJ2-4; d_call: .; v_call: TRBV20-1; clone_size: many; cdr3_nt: TGCAGTGCCGGGGTCGGGCGCGATATAGCCAAAAACATTCAGTACTTC; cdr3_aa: CSAGVGRDIAKNIQYF
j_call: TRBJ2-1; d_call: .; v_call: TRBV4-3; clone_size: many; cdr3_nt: TGCGCCAGCAGCCAAGGGGGCGGACTGGGCCTCGAGGAGCAGTTCTTC; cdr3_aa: CASSQGGGLGLEEQFF
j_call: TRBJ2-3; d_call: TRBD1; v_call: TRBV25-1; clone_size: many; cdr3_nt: TGTGCCAGCAGTGGGTTTTCGGGGACAGGGTATGCAGATACGCAGTATTTT; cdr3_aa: CASSGFSGTGYADTQYF
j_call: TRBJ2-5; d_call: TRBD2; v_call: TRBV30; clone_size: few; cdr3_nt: TGTGCCTGGAGCCAAGGACGCGGGGGGCAAGAGACCCAGTACTTC; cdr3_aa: CAWSQGRGGQETQYF
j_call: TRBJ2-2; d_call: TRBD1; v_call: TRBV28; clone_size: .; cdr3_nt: TGTGCCAGGGGCCCCGGGACAGGGGGCGCAGTTTTTCGTACCGGGGAGCTGTTTTTT; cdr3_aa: CARGPGTGGAVFRTGELFF
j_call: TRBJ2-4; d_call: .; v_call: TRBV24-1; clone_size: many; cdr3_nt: TGTGCCGTCTCAAGCATTGGGGGCATTCAGTACTTC; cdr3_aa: CAVSSIGGIQYF
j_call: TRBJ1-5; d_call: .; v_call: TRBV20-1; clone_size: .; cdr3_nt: TGCAGTGCTACGGTCAGGGAAAACAATCAGCCCCAGCATTTT; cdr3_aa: CSATVRENNQPQHF
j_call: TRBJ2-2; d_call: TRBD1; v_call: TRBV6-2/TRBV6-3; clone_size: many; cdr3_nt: TGTGCCAGCAGCCGGGACAGGTGGGGAACCGGGGAGCTGTTTTTT; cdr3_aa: CASSRDRWGTGELFF
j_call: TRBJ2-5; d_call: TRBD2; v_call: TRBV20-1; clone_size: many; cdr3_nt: TGCAGTGCTAGAGGTTCACTAGCGGGAGTTGGGTCCCAGTACTTC; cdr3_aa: CSARGSLAGVGSQYF
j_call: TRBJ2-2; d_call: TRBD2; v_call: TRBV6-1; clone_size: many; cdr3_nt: TGTGCCAGCAATGCGGGAGGGTACACCGGGGAGCTGTTTTTT; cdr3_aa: CASNAGGYTGELFF
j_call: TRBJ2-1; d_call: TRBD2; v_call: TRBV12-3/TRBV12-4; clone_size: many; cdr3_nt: TGTGCCAGCAGTCCAATTGGGACTAGCGGGAGGGCCTCTGTACTGTATGAGCAGTTCTTC; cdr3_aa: CASSPIGTSGRASVLYEQFF
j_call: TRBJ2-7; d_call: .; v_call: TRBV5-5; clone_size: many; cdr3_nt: TGTGCCAGCAGCCTAGGATCCAACGAGCAGTACTTC; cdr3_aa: CASSLGSNEQYF
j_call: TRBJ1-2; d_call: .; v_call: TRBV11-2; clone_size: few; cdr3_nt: TGTGCCAGCAGCTACGGACAGTATGGCTACACCTTC; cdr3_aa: CASSYGQYGYTF
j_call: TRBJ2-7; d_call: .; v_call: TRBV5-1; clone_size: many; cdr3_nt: TGCGCCAGCAAAGAACAGGGTCCTCCGGGGGAGCAGTACTTC; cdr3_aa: CASKEQGPPGEQYF
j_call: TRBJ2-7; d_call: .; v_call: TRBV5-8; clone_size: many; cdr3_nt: TGTGCCAGCAGCCGCGGGACGGATACATACGAGCAGTACTTC; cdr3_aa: CASSRGTDTYEQYF
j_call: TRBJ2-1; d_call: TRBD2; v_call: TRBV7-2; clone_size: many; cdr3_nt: TGTGCCAGCAGCTTAGGAGCGGGAGGGCTGGCTAATGAGCAGTTCTTC; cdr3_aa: CASSLGAGGLANEQFF
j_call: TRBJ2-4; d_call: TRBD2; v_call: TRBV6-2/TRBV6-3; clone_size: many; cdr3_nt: TGTGCCAGCAGTTTTAGCGGGAGGGGATTTTTGACTTCCAAAAACATTCAGTACTTC; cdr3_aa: CASSFSGRGFLTSKNIQYF
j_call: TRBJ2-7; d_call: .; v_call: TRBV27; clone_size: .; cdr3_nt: TGTGCCAGCAGTTTACAGGGGGGGATGGTTTCGAGGGGCGAGCAGTACTTC; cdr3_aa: CASSLQGGMVSRGEQYF
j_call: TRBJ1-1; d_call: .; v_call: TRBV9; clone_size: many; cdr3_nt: TGTGCCAGCAGCGTAGCAGGAGGCAGTTCTAGGGCTGAAGCTTTCTTT; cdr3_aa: CASSVAGGSSRAEAFF
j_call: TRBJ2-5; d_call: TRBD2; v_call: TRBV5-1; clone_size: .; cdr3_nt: TGCGCCAGCGGTGTGGTAGCGGGAGGAGCAGAGACCCAGTACTTC; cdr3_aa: CASGVVAGGAETQYF
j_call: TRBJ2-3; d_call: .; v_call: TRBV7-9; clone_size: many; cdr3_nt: TGTGCCAGCACCCGGCCCCCAGATACGCAGTATTTT; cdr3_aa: CASTRPPDTQYF
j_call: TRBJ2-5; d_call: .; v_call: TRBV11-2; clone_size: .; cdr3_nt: TGTGTCAGCAGACTAAGTGCGGAGGAGACCCAGTACTTC; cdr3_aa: CVSRLSAEETQYF
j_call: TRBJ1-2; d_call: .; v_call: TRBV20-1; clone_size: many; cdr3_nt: TGCAGTGCTATCTCTCGGGGTCCTATCGGCTACACCTTC; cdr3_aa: CSAISRGPIGYTF
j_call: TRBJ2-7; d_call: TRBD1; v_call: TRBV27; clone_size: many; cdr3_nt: TGTGCCAGCAGTCTCACAGGGGGCTACGAGCAGTACTTC; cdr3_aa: CASSLTGGYEQYF
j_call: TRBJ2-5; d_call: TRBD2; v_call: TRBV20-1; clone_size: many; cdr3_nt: TGCAGTGCTAGAGATGGAGCGGGAGGGGGAGAGACCCAGTACTTC; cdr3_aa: CSARDGAGGGETQYF
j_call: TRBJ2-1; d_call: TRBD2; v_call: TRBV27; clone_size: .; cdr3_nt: TGTGCCAGCAGTTTTATAGCGGGACACAATGAGCAGTTCTTC; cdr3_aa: CASSFIAGHNEQFF
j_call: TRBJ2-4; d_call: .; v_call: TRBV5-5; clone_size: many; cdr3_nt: TGTGCCAGCAGCTTGGTCAGGGAACTAGCCAAAAACATTCAGTACTTC; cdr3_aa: CASSLVRELAKNIQYF
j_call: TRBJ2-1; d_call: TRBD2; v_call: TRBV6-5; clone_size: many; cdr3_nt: TGTGCCAGCAGCCGCGGGACTAGCCAGTTCTTC; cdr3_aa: CASSRGTSQFF
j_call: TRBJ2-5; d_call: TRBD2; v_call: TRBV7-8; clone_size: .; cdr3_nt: TGTGCCAGCAGCTTATGTCTAGCGGGAGTCTACCAAGAGACCCAGTACTTC; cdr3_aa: CASSLCLAGVYQETQYF
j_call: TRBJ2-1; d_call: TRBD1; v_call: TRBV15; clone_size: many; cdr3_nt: TGTGCCACCAGCAGAGAGTCGACAGGGGGTGAGCAGTTCTTC; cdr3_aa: CATSRESTGGEQFF
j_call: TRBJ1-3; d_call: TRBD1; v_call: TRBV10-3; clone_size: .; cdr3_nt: TGTGCCATCAGCACCGGGACAGATCTTATTCGTGGAAACACCATATATTTT; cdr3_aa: CAISTGTDLIRGNTIYF
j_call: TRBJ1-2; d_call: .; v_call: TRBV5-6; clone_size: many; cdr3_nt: TGTGCCAGCAGCTTGATGGAACCCTCCAGTGGCTACACCTTC; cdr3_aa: CASSLMEPSSGYTF
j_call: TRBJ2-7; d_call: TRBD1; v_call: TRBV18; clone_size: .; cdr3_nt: TGTGCCAGCTCACCAGGTGTAGGACAGGGGAGCTCCTACGAGCAGTACTTC; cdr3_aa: CASSPGVGQGSSYEQYF